This T cell receptor beta chain derives from a study of T cells in Graves' hyperthyroidism and ophthalmopathy. Clinical symptoms, serum thyroxine, TRAb, thyroid ultrasound and orbital computed tomography informed diagnoses. PBMCs stemmed from around 10 ml fresh peripheral blood. Per germline, CDR1 DFQATT and CDR2 SNEGSKA (reference sequence). V gave up 6 bases and J gave up 3 bases; unmatched junction bases: 7. The CDR3 runs 14 residues. Broader study findings: Ophthalmopathy got predicted by the model a median approximately six months before its onset.

It was RNA transcripts that yielded the amplified TCR beta CDR3 regions. The HTBI primer set drove a first-round RT-PCR of the TCR CDR3. TCRdb reanalysed the multiplex PCR reads using MiXCR and keeps one entry per CDR3 protein. Among under 350,000 distinct CDR3 sequences listed, about 15% were seen once. This clonotype came up many times. What it recognizes is unknown. The specimen sequenced was blood. The chain carries TRBV20-1 and TRBJ2-1, with 8 positions matching TRBD1. This receptor was identified in a woman aged 60-70 years with Graves' ophthalmopathy. DNA for the CDR3: TGCAGTGCGTGGGACAGGAGAAACTACAATGAGCAGTTCTTC. Its translation: CSAWDRRNYNEQFF.